Shown below are 14 T cell receptor beta chains from a single sample sequenced in a study of post-analysis software for immune sequencing data. Study findings and constraints: Patients had higher frequencies than controls of five or six TRBV segments, including TRBV5-6, TRBV5-1 and TRBV20-1.

Their cognate antigens are unknown. Incorporated into the TCR beta cDNA libraries were unique molecular identifiers, which served to reduce PCR and sequencing biases. TCRdb passed the PCR reads through MiXCR, listing each CDR3 protein once. Altogether around 260,000 distinct CDR3 sequences are present, 35% to 40% being singletons, with the ten largest covering around 4.7%. Sequencing used blood. These receptors were taken from a girl between 5 and 17 years old with multiple sclerosis.

Notes on this clonotype: This may stem from a read error, because a much larger clone lies one nucleotide away. The V call is TRBV20-1, the J call TRBJ2-3; 10 nucleotides agree with TRBD1. The CDR3 length is 17 residues. Looked up from germline, CDR1 is DFQATT and CDR2 is SNEGSKA (reference sequence). V gave up 3 bases and J gave up 10 bases; unmatched junction bases: 19. The CDR3 nucleotides read TGCAGTGCTAGCAAGGACAGGGGGATCGTCCGGTGGGATGCGCAGTATTTT. Protein product: CSASKDRGIVRWDAQYF.

The J gene is TRBJ1-4, the V gene TRBV10-3; TRBD1 aligns across 7 bases. The CDR3 runs to 15 residues. J lost 4 bases, V lost 5 bases, and 7 bases had no gene match. Germline V gene data show CDR1 as ENHRY and CDR2 as SYGVKD. CDR3: CAISPGQTSNEKLFF. CDR3 nucleotide sequence: TGTGCCATCAGTCCGGGACAGACTAGTAATGAAAAACTGTTTTTT.

The chain has TRBV4-3 and TRBJ2-1, with 8 nucleotides matching TRBD1. V gave up 0 bases and J gave up 10 bases; unmatched junction bases: 5. The CDR3 extends over 14 amino acids. Germline V gene data show CDR1 as LGHNA and CDR2 as YSLEER. For the CDR3, the DNA is TGCGCCAGCAGCCAAGATCGGGGACAGGCAGAGCAGTTCTTC. It codes for CASSQDRGQAEQFF.

J is TRBJ2-4 and V is TRBV6-5; tentative D call: TRBD1 (5 bases). The J call may be incorrect, as the DNA end agrees better with TRBJ2-7. The germline CDR1 and CDR2 sequences are MNHEY and SVGAGI. The CDR3 spans 15 residues. The CDR3 region has the DNA TGTGCCAGCAGCAAACAGGCAGCAAAGTACTACGAGCAGTACTTC. It is translated as CASSKQAAKYYEQYF.

The chain recombines TRBV15 with TRBJ2-3, with D tentatively TRBD1 (6 bases). Germline lookup yields CDR1 LNHNV and CDR2 YYDKDF (reference sequence). V was trimmed by 0 bases and J by 7 bases, leaving 26 bases between them. The CDR3 length is 19 residues. The CDR3 DNA sequence: TGTGCCACCAGCAGAGATCTTTGGGACCCCCTCAGGGGCCCGAATACGCAGTATTTT. Its translation is CATSRDLWDPLRGPNTQYF.

There are a few counts of this clonotype. The chain employs TRBV20-1 and TRBJ2-4; 9 positions agree with TRBD1. The CDR3 has 16 residues. Germline V lookup: CDR1 DFQATT, CDR2 SNEGSKA (reference sequence). V was pared by 0 bases and J by 6 bases, with 9 bases of the junction left unmatched. For the CDR3, the DNA is TGCAGTGCTAGAGATACCCGACAGGGGGACGGAAACATTCAGTACTTC. Translating gives CSARDTRQGDGNIQYF.

This clonotype has only one observation. This rearrangement joins TRBV7-2 to TRBJ2-7, with a weak D call TRBD2 (6 bases). TRBJ2-5 explains the end of the DNA better; the J call may be wrong. The CDR3 sequence is 15 residues long. Germline V gene lookup returns CDR1 SGHTA and CDR2 FQGNSA. CDR3 loop: CASSLVLSRGETQYF. In nucleotides, the CDR3 is TGTGCCAGCAGCTTAGTCCTAAGCCGGGGGGAGACCCAGTACTTC.

The V and J genes are TRBV2 and TRBJ2-1, with 11 bases matching TRBD2. Germline-derived CDR1 and CDR2 are SNHLY and FYNNEI. This CDR3 is 16 amino acids long. The ends lost 5 bases at V and 6 bases at J; junction bases unmatched: 9. The CDR3 here is CASSPLSGGARNEQFF. CDR3 nucleotide sequence: TGTGCCAGCAGTCCCCTTAGCGGGGGGGCCCGCAATGAGCAGTTCTTC.

This chain joins TRBV7-2 and TRBJ2-1; D is possibly TRBD1 (6 bases). The V gene's germline CDR1 is SGHTA and CDR2 FQGNSA. V lost 0 bases and J 7 bases, leaving 10 bases between the germline ends. This CDR3 region has 14 residues. The CDR3 region has the DNA TGTGCCAGCAGCTTAGCCACCGGGACAAATGAGCAGTTCTTC. It yields the protein CASSLATGTNEQFF.

The V gene is TRBV2, the J gene TRBJ2-1; 10 bases map to TRBD2. Looked up from germline, CDR1 is SNHLY and CDR2 is FYNNEI. CDR3 length equals 18 residues. After removal of 8 bases from V and 8 bases from J, the junction contained 21 bases not matched to a gene. In DNA form, the CDR3 reads TGTGCCAGCCGTACCCTAGCAAGCGGGGGGGCCTTGTATGATGAGCAGTTCTTC. As protein: CASRTLASGGALYDEQFF.

V and J are TRBV9 and TRBJ2-3; D possibly corresponds to TRBD1 (5 bases). The CDR3 is made up of 15 amino acids. The germline gives CDR1 SGDLS, CDR2 YYNGEE. Trimming removed 0 bases at V and 3 bases at J, with 11 bases between. The CDR3 loop is CASSVGTSGTDTQYF. CDR3 DNA sequence: TGTGCCAGCAGCGTAGGGACGTCAGGGACAGATACGCAGTATTTT.

This clonotype was seen only a few times. The V call is TRBV9, the J call TRBJ1-4, with 10 bases matching TRBD1. Germline V gene data show CDR1 as SGDLS and CDR2 as YYNGEE. CDR3 length: 14 residues. J gave up 5 bases and V 3 bases, and 1 base lay outside the gene matches. CDR3 in amino acids: CASSGGQGNEKLFF. CDR3 coding DNA: TGTGCCAGCAGCGGGGGACAGGGGAATGAAAAACTGTTTTTT. Full variable domain (missing parts from reference TRBV9 and TRBJ1-4): DSGVTQTPKHLITATGQRVTLRCSPRSGDLSVYWYQQSLDQGLQFLIQYYNGEERAKGNILERFSAQQFPDLHSELNLSSLELGDSALYFCASSGGQGNEKLFFGSGTQLSVL.

This clonotype was seen a handful of times. An end of the junction does not agree with germline; a read error may underlie this. The V gene is TRBV7-6, the J gene TRBJ2-1; 9 nucleotides line up with TRBD2. The CDR3 runs to 17 residues. CDR1 and CDR2 from the germline V gene are SGHVS and FNYEAQ. The DNA of the CDR3 is TGTGCCGGCAGCTTAGCTGGATGGGGCGGGGGGGCTTATGAGCAGTTCTTC. It specifies CAGSLAGWGGGAYEQFF.

Regarding this clonotype: A single base separates this from a much larger clone, so it may be a read error. The CDR3 nucleotides read TGCGCCAGCAGCCCCGACCCGGGGAATGGGCAGTTCTTC. It is translated as CASSPDPGNGQFF. The gene calls are TRBV5-1 and TRBJ2-1; D may be TRBD2 (5 bases). The CDR3 runs to 13 residues. Germline values: CDR1 SGHRS, CDR2 YFSETQ.